The T cell receptor (beta chain) described here comes from a study of blood T cell repertoires in COVID-19 (dated by TCRdb to about 2020). Turning to the overall study: The collaborator samples originated in the United States, Italy and Spain and spanned the acute and convalescent phases of COVID-19. The prospective study material was composed of cDNA or gDNA derived from T cells, B-cell-depleted T cells, or PBMCs. Deeply sampled blood TCRbeta repertoires from subjects exposed to, actively infected with, or recovered from COVID-19 were included in the dataset. The repertoires were released in a freely available public database intended as a resource for research on the immune response to SARS-CoV-2. Samples were obtained from the ongoing ImmuneRACE study (first 160 participants) and from 950 to 1,500 subjects provided by 6 global collaborators. A de-identified subject ID, COVID-19 status, age in years and sex were almost always included in the sample metadata. Where HLA class I and class II types were available, the types were taken from metadata supplied by the sample provider, not from assay-based typing. General findings and caveats noted by the study authors: Clinical and demographic metadata were provided uncurated, with the amount varying by source and participant.

The immunoSEQ Assay, a bias-controlled multiplex PCR, was used to amplify TCRbeta CDR3 regions from genomic DNA. In the authors' own workflow: Nucleated cell counts per sample were estimated from amplification of reference gene primers within the assay. Sequence reads were collapsed and filtered to measure the absolute abundance of every unique TCRbeta CDR3 rearrangement. Productive Simpson clonality was computed per sample as the square root of Simpson's diversity index over productive rearrangements. Not all clones reach the TCRdb copy of this immuneACCESS table, which keeps in-frame sequences only. Checked studies attribute under half of the gap to unresolved V genes and leave the rest unexplained. V, J and clone size derive from that table, while D and trimming were established from the DNA sequence. Here the sample has some 150,000 clones; around three quarters occur a single time. 1.5% to 2% of the sample is in the top ten clones.

Whole blood was collected in K2EDTA tubes by collaborating institutions according to the institutions' own protocols. For TCRbeta analysis, collaborator samples were shipped as frozen whole blood, as isolated PBMCs, or as DNA extracted from either sample type. The CDR3 runs 18 amino acids, cysteine and phenylalanine included. The kept DNA is CDR3 alone, 54 bases in frame from the first base. Germline trimming amounts to 5 bases on V and 2 bases on J, with 12 as the count of junction bases outside the gene matches. Per the germline V gene, SGHVS is the CDR1 and FQNEAQ is the CDR2. A few counts support this clone. Its target antigen remains unknown. No qualities accompany the bases; no much larger clone lies one base away.

Sequenced material: peripheral blood. The sequence derives from a man older than 75 with acute or convalescent COVID-19. Recombination joined TRBV7-8 with TRBJ2-3; the junction holds 11 bases that match TRBD2. At the DNA level, the sequence is TGTGCCAGCAGCCGGGACCCGAGACTAGCGGGGAACACAGATACGCAGTATTTT. The encoded protein is CASSRDPRLAGNTDTQYF.